These 27 T cell receptor beta chains came from one sample sequenced in a study of blood T cells in healthy people across ages (dated by TCRdb to about 2015). The library was obtained by 5' RACE. The instrument given in TCRdb is Illumina HiSeq 2500. A second PCR of about 6 to 12 cycles was run with a J-beta primer mix and a sample-barcoded 5' primer. TCRdb passed the public sequencing reads through fastp at Q25 and MiXCR, retaining productive beta sequences. Rows matching on CDR3 protein sequence are summarized as one entry with the most common DNA and genes. The sample table shows some 1.6 million distinct CDR3 sequences, and 30% to 40% are seen once. Over 9% of the sample is in the top ten clones. The source material was blood. The receptors derive from a woman aged 30 to 39 in good health.

This clonotype came up a few times. The rearrangement links TRBV20-1 to TRBJ2-7, with 9 bases that match TRBD1. The CDR3 extends over 17 amino acids. V dropped 0 bases and J dropped 3; count of bases not matched to a gene: 12. Germline CDR1 and CDR2: DFQATT and SNEGSKA (reference sequence). The CDR3 sequence: CSARDQRGTGFSYEQYF. CDR3 coding DNA: TGCAGTGCTAGAGATCAAAGAGGGACAGGGTTTAGCTACGAGCAGTACTTC.

The V call is TRBV2, the J call TRBJ2-7; D not certain. In germline, CDR1 is SNHLY, CDR2 FYNNEI. This CDR3 is built from 12 residues. V dropped 4 bases and J dropped 5 bases, with 9 bases sitting between them. The CDR3 DNA follows: TGTGCCAGCAGTGCGGCTGTCAACGAGCAGTACTTC. Its translation: CASSAAVNEQYF.

The J gene is TRBJ2-7, the V gene TRBV20-1; D remains ambiguous. Trimming shortened V by 5 bases and J by 2 bases, and 10 bases separated the two germline ends. In germline, CDR1 is DFQATT, CDR2 SNEGSKA (reference sequence). The CDR3 is 12 residues long. The CDR3 region has the DNA TGCAGTGCTCCAGAGGTCCCCTACGAGCAGTACTTC. This sequence encodes CSAPEVPYEQYF.

The chain combines TRBV7-9 with TRBJ2-1; D might be TRBD2 (7 bases). This CDR3 contains 16 residues. Germline V gene sequence: CDR1 SEHNR, CDR2 FQNEAQ (reference sequence). The V end was cut by 1 base, the J end by 10 bases, with 20 bases between. Written as DNA, the CDR3 is TGTGCCAGCAGCTTAGGATTGGCGGGGGCAACAGGGGAGCAGTTCTTC. Protein: CASSLGLAGATGEQFF.

This clonotype was detected many times. The CDR3 region has the DNA TGCGCCAGCAGTGAAGGGGGCGACGAGCAGTACTTC. The encoded protein is CASSEGGDEQYF. The V and J genes are TRBV4-1 and TRBJ2-7, with TRBD1 matching 7 bases. The CDR3 runs to 12 residues. Germline assignment: CDR1 MGHRA and CDR2 YSYEKL. V shed 6 bases and J 5 bases; nucleotides not matched to a gene: 4.

This clonotype was counted between two and nine times. The chain uses TRBV14 and TRBJ2-3; TRBD2 matches at 7 bases. The J segment lost 5 bases and the V segment lost 4 bases, leaving 9 bases of the junction unmatched. This CDR3 comprises 15 residues. Looked up from germline, CDR1 is SGHDN and CDR2 is FVKESK. CDR3 amino acids: CASSPFPAGLDTQYF. Here the CDR3 DNA reads TGTGCCAGCAGCCCCTTTCCAGCGGGATTAGATACGCAGTATTTT.

This clonotype has a handful of counts. The CDR3 protein is CAWSAWGVGHNEQFF. Here the CDR3 DNA reads TGTGCCTGGAGTGCCTGGGGTGTGGGGCACAATGAGCAGTTCTTC. The chain couples TRBV30 to TRBJ2-1; D possibly corresponds to TRBD1 (5 bases). This CDR3 has 15 residues. Germline V gene lookup returns CDR1 GTSNPN and CDR2 SVGIG (reference sequence). The V and J ends lost 1 base and 5 bases respectively, with 15 bases between them. Together with reference TRBV30 and TRBJ2-1, the CDR3 gives the full variable domain: SQTIHQWPATLVQPVGSPLSLECTVEGTSNPNLYWYRQAAGRGLQLLFYSVGIGQISSEVPQNLSASRPQDRQFILSSKKLLLSDSGFYLCAWSAWGVGHNEQFFGPGTRLTVL.

This chain links TRBV3-1 with TRBJ1-5, with D perhaps TRBD1 (5 bases). The CDR3 has 15 amino acids. Germline lookup yields CDR1 LGHDT and CDR2 YNNKEL (reference sequence). The V and J ends lost 7 bases and 5 bases respectively, with 18 bases between them. For the CDR3, the DNA is TGTGCCAGCACCCTACCGAGGGGCCCCTATCAGCCCCAGCATTTT. Translation: CASTLPRGPYQPQHF.

The V and J genes are TRBV20-1 and TRBJ2-3, with D tentatively TRBD2 (5 bases). Per germline, CDR1 DFQATT and CDR2 SNEGSKA (reference sequence). Deletions cut 5 bases from V and 2 bases from J, with 11 bases between. This CDR3 is 13 amino acids long. CDR3 nucleotide sequence: TGCAGTGCTCGGCCGCGGGCCACAGATACGCAGTATTTT. It encodes CSARPRATDTQYF.

This clonotype showed up just a few times. This chain connects TRBV7-6 to TRBJ2-3, with D tentatively TRBD2 (6 bases). The germline gives CDR1 SGHVS, CDR2 FNYEAQ. Between the trimmed V and J ends, which lost 9 bases and 2 bases, there was a span of 12 bases. The CDR3 length is 13 residues. In DNA, the CDR3 is TGTGCCAGTTCCGGGAGCCCCACAGATACGCAGTATTTT. It encodes CASSGSPTDTQYF.

This clonotype was counted a few times. The V call is TRBV20-1, the J call TRBJ1-2; D remains ambiguous. Germline CDR1 DFQATT, CDR2 SNEGSKA (reference sequence). The CDR3 length is 14 residues. Trimming stripped 1 base from V and 2 bases from J, with 11 bases between. CDR3 DNA sequence: TGCAGTGCTAGAGTGGGCAGAACCAACTATGGCTACACCTTC. It codes for CSARVGRTNYGYTF.

This chain uses TRBV30 with TRBJ2-3; D call uncertain. Germline lookup yields CDR1 GTSNPN and CDR2 SVGIG (reference sequence). The CDR3 has 14 residues. Deletions cut 0 bases from V and 2 bases from J, with 9 bases between. The CDR3 region has the DNA TGTGCCTGGAGTGTTAATCGTTACACAGATACGCAGTATTTT. Encoded protein: CAWSVNRYTDTQYF.

This clonotype was detected ten times or more. The chain carries TRBV6-6 and TRBJ2-7; D remains ambiguous. The V and J ends lost 5 bases and 3 bases respectively, with 11 bases between them. This CDR3 contains 13 residues. CDR1 and CDR2 (germline): MNHNY, SVGAGI (reference sequence). The CDR3 DNA sequence: TGTGCCAGCAGTCTTAGCCCCCGCTACGAGCAGTACTTC. Protein product: CASSLSPRYEQYF.

This clonotype occurred many times. The V gene is TRBV29-1, the J gene TRBJ2-1; D might be TRBD1 (6 bases). V was pared by 6 bases and J by 0 bases, with 12 bases between. CDR3 size: 14 residues. Germline lookup yields CDR1 SQVTM and CDR2 ANQGSEA. The CDR3 is CSVGDTRSYNEQFF. For the CDR3, the DNA is TGCAGCGTCGGGGACACACGCTCCTACAATGAGCAGTTCTTC.

Remarks on this clonotype: This may come from a read error, since a much larger clone is one base off. The chain has TRBV4-1 and TRBJ1-2, with D possibly matching TRBD1 (5 bases). Germline CDR1 reads MGHRA; CDR2 reads YSYEKL. CDR3 size: 14 residues. CDR3 DNA sequence: TGCGCCAGCAGCCAAGGGCAGGGTAGCTATGACTACACCTTC. This codes for CASSQGQGSYDYTF.

This clonotype was seen many times. The chain joins TRBV10-3 to TRBJ2-7; D possibly corresponds to TRBD1 (6 bases). The CDR3 has 12 residues. Trimming left V 10 bases short and J 5 bases short, with 15 bases between. Per the germline V gene, CDR1 is ENHRY and CDR2 is SYGVKD. The CDR3 here is CASRTGSDEQYF. Written as DNA, the CDR3 is TGTGCCAGCCGTACAGGGTCAGACGAGCAGTACTTC.

The chain employs TRBV5-6 and TRBJ1-2, with 11 bases identical to TRBD1. Germline loops: CDR1 SGHDT, CDR2 YYEEEE. The CDR3 covers 13 residues. The ends lost 4 bases at V and 7 bases at J; junction bases unmatched: 3. CDR3 in DNA: TGTGCCAGCAGCCGGGACAGGGGGATTGGCTACACCTTC. Translation gives CASSRDRGIGYTF.

V is TRBV5-1 and J is TRBJ1-1, with a weak D call TRBD1 (6 bases). The CDR3 covers 14 residues. Germline lookup yields CDR1 SGHRS and CDR2 YFSETQ. The germline V and J ends were trimmed by 7 bases and 3 bases, with 16 bases remaining between them. The CDR3, as DNA: TGCGCCAGCGGCCCACAGGGTTTGGACACTGAAGCTTTCTTT. Protein sequence: CASGPQGLDTEAFF.

This chain joins TRBV7-3 and TRBJ2-3; D could derive from TRBD1 or TRBD2 (5 bases each). Between the trimmed V and J ends, which lost 2 bases and 5 bases, there was a span of 14 bases. The CDR3 runs 15 residues. Germline assignment: CDR1 SGHTA and CDR2 FQGTGA. As DNA, the CDR3 is TGTGCCAGCAGCTTAGGGGTGGGGGAGATAGATACGCAGTATTTT. Its translation is CASSLGVGEIDTQYF.

The chain has TRBV2 and TRBJ2-5, with 7 bases matching TRBD1. The trim removed 2 bases at V and 11 bases at J, leaving 5 bases unmatched. Germline V gene lookup returns CDR1 SNHLY and CDR2 FYNNEI. CDR3 size: 12 residues. The DNA for the CDR3 is TGTGCCAGCAGTGAAAAAGGGGGCTTGCAGTACTTC. The encoded protein is CASSEKGGLQYF.

J is TRBJ2-1 and V is TRBV27, with 7 positions matching TRBD1. The CDR3 extends over 16 amino acids. CDR1 MNHEY and CDR2 SMNVEV come from the germline V gene (reference sequence). Losses at the gene ends were 2 bases for V and 2 bases for J; bases not matched to a gene: 6. CDR3 DNA sequence: TGTGCCAGCAGTTTACTAGCCGGGACAGCCTACAATGAGCAGTTCTTC. It yields the protein CASSLLAGTAYNEQFF.

Many counts were recorded for this clonotype. The chain uses TRBV11-2 and TRBJ2-3; no clear D gene. Germline-derived CDR1 and CDR2 are SGHAT and FQNNGV. The CDR3 consists of 15 residues. The V gene lost 1 base and the J gene lost 0 bases, with 8 bases spanning the gap. CDR3 DNA: TGTGCCAGCAGCTTAGGGGCGGTTAGCACAGATACGCAGTATTTT. Amino acid sequence: CASSLGAVSTDTQYF.

The gene calls are TRBV20-1 and TRBJ2-3; the match to TRBD2 covers 16 bases. Losses at the gene ends were 0 bases for V and 6 bases for J; bases not matched to a gene: 6. The CDR3 has 17 residues. Germline V CDR1 and CDR2: DFQATT, SNEGSKA (reference sequence). The CDR3 region has the DNA TGCAGTGCTAGAGAGTGGGGACTAGCGGGGGGGAGGGATACGCAGTATTTT. Translated: CSAREWGLAGGRDTQYF.

The chain links TRBV27 to TRBJ2-5, with TRBD2 identical over 9 bases. This CDR3 has 16 amino acids. V gave up 3 bases and J gave up 2 bases; unmatched junction bases: 7. In germline, CDR1 is MNHEY, CDR2 SMNVEV (reference sequence). CDR3 in amino acids: CASSFSGAGGQETQYF. CDR3 nucleotides: TGTGCCAGCAGTTTTTCGGGAGCGGGAGGTCAAGAGACCCAGTACTTC.

CDR3 sequence: CASSFSWTVNYGYTF. Written as DNA, the CDR3 is TGTGCCAGCAGCTTCAGCTGGACAGTCAACTATGGCTACACCTTC. The V and J genes are TRBV9 and TRBJ1-2, with a possible D match to TRBD1 (6 bases). V was shortened by 4 bases and J by 2 bases, with 15 bases between the two germline ends. The CDR3 spans 15 residues. Per germline, CDR1 SGDLS and CDR2 YYNGEE. The variable domain in full, with the rest retrieved from reference TRBV9 and TRBJ1-2, is DSGVTQTPKHLITATGQRVTLRCSPRSGDLSVYWYQQSLDQGLQFLIQYYNGEERAKGNILERFSAQQFPDLHSELNLSSLELGDSALYFCASSFSWTVNYGYTFGSGTRLTVV.

The chain uses TRBV7-2 and TRBJ1-5; D remains unclear. CDR1 and CDR2 from the germline V gene are SGHTA and FQGNSA. The CDR3 totals 15 residues. The V gene lost 3 bases and the J gene lost 0 bases, with 9 bases spanning the gap. The CDR3 region has the DNA TGTGCCAGCAGCTTGGCTCCCTATAGCAATCAGCCCCAGCATTTT. Encoded protein: CASSLAPYSNQPQHF.

The table lists this clonotype with a few counts. The V gene is TRBV9, the J gene TRBJ2-1; possibly TRBD1 for D (8 bases). The CDR3 length is 15 residues. The germline V and J ends were trimmed by 4 bases and 9 bases, with 20 bases remaining between them. Germline CDR1 reads SGDLS; CDR2 reads YYNGEE. The CDR3 sequence: CASSTGGEGTPEQFF. CDR3 coding DNA: TGTGCCAGCAGCACAGGGGGGGAGGGCACTCCTGAGCAGTTCTTC. The full variable domain, rest sourced from reference TRBV9 and TRBJ2-1, is DSGVTQTPKHLITATGQRVTLRCSPRSGDLSVYWYQQSLDQGLQFLIQYYNGEERAKGNILERFSAQQFPDLHSELNLSSLELGDSALYFCASSTGGEGTPEQFFGPGTRLTVL.